The text below deals with one TCR beta chain. Its cognate antigen has yet to be identified. Compared with germline, one end of the junction differs, possibly owing to a read error. The sample comes from a study of identical twins listed by TCRdb under 2016. Background on the whole study: To test whether fetal clonotypes persist, the study used deep sequencing on TCR alpha and beta repertoires from monozygotic twins, unrelated adults of various ages, and cord blood. Replicate twin experiments were performed at different times using different library preparation protocols to rule out contamination.

Counted from cysteine to phenylalanine, this CDR3 has 17 amino acids. Of all the DNA, just the CDR3 is kept, 51 bases in frame from base 1. CDR1 and CDR2, per the germline V gene (reference sequence), are SGHKS and YYEKEE. The paper's findings and limits, for the study overall: Zero-insertion analyses could be partly confounded by invariant T cells such as MAIT and iNKT, though diverse VJ usage argued against such confounding for most clonotypes. Fewer insertions were carried by abundant cord blood beta clonotypes; a weaker similar trend was observed in young adult naive repertoires, while no such trend was observed in memory repertoires. Compared with coincidental sharing between unrelated individuals, an excess of low generation-probability sequences was observed among out-of-frame TCR alpha sequences shared between twins. The excess sharing between twins in beta out-of-frame sequences was weaker because fewer shared sequences reduced the signal-to-noise ratio. Recombination models systematically underestimated out-of-frame TCR alpha sharing in monozygotic twins but agreed with sharing between unrelated individuals. Because the same donors could not be followed over many years, the conclusions relied on cross-sectional statistical analysis.

Every donor was a healthy Caucasian. Library preparation employed 5' RACE. Sequencing relied on an Illumina HiSeq 2000. Template switching added a universal primer binding site, and the final cDNA carried a unique molecular identifier that allowed TCR cDNA molecules to be counted accurately. First-strand cDNA for TCR alpha and beta chains was synthesized from specific primers in the conserved constant-segment region. To control for contamination, each cDNA library was double barcoded with a SMART-Mk sample barcode plus Illumina barcodes. Two successive PCR steps introduced TruSeq adapter sequences along with Illumina sample barcodes. The Illumina HiSeq platform was used with custom primers to sequence TCR alpha and beta cDNA libraries. The authors processed their data as follows. Raw reads were processed with MiGEC to extract unique molecular identifiers, and MiXCR was used to determine CDR3 positions. For each individual, recombination models were inferred using an EM algorithm with the repgenHMM and IGoR tools. The tcR package in R was used for shared clonotype analysis, with sharing normalized by the product of cloneset sizes. To study raw recombination without the effects of thymic and clonal selection, out-of-frame nonproductive sequences were analyzed. TCRdb's own reprocessing of the public reads used fastp at Q25 and MiXCR and kept productive beta chains. Rows merge per CDR3 protein into single entries with the most common DNA and genes. The V and J calls, along with clone size, are taken from TCRdb and not from the paper's own processing. The sample table holds around 1.7 million distinct CDR3 sequences, of which under 35% were seen once. The ten top clones hold under 0.35% of the sample.

In this chain, TRBV5-5 is recombined with TRBJ2-3, with 11 bases in between that match TRBD1. The clonotype comes from a newborn girl in good health. The sample consisted of cord blood. The DNA sequence is as follows: TGTGCCAACAGCGACGGACAGGGGGCGAGACGGTTGGATACGCAGTATTTT. Translated, it reads CANSDGQGARRLDTQYF.